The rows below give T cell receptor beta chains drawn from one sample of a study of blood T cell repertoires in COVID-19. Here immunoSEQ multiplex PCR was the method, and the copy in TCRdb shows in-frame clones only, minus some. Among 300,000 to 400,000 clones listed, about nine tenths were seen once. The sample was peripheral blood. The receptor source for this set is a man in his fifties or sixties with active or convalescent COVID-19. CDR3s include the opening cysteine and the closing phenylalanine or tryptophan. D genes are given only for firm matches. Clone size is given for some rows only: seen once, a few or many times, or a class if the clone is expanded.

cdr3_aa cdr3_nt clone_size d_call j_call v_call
CASSQEGTGAQYF TGCGCCAGCAGCCAAGAGGGGACAGGGGCCCAGTACTTC . TRBD1 TRBJ2-5 TRBV4-1
CASSTQGSSYNEQFF TGCGCCAGCAGCACTCAGGGATCGTCCTACAATGAGCAGTTCTTC . . TRBJ2-1 TRBV4-3
CASSPGSGNYGYTF TGTGCCAGCTCACCAGGGTCAGGAAACTATGGCTACACCTTC . . TRBJ1-2 TRBV18
CASSSPTGVNEKLFF TGTGCCAGCAGCTCGCCGACAGGGGTTAATGAAAAACTGTTTTTT . TRBD1 TRBJ1-4 TRBV7-2
CASSEISGEKLFF TGTGCCAGCAGCGAAATCTCCGGTGAAAAACTGTTTTTT once . TRBJ1-4 TRBV2
CASSFVLGGNYGYTF TGTGCCAGCAGTTTTGTATTGGGAGGAAACTATGGCTACACCTTC once . TRBJ1-2 TRBV28
CASSPGMSGFSAKNIQYF TGCGCCAGCAGCCCCGGAATGTCGGGATTTTCAGCCAAAAACATTCAGTACTTC . . TRBJ2-4 TRBV5-1
CASSLGDRVAANTEAFF TGTGCCAGCAGCTTAGGGGACAGGGTAGCCGCGAACACTGAAGCTTTCTTT . TRBD1 TRBJ1-1 TRBV13
CASSFTSTSGGYNEQFF TGCGCCAGCAGCTTCACCTCGACCAGCGGGGGCTACAATGAGCAGTTCTTC . TRBD2 TRBJ2-1 TRBV5-1
CASSLGSFMNTEAFF TGTGCCAGCAGCCTCGGGAGTTTCATGAACACTGAAGCTTTCTTT . . TRBJ1-1 TRBV11-2
CASSAGQGARGQPQHF TGTGCCAGCTCAGCAGGCCAGGGGGCGCGGGGTCAGCCCCAGCATTTT . TRBD1 TRBJ1-5 TRBV18
CAWSFGLAGVTTGELFF TGTGCCTGGAGTTTCGGACTAGCGGGAGTGACCACCGGGGAGCTGTTTTTT . TRBD2 TRBJ2-2 TRBV30
CASSGSTGGRDTQYF TGTGCCAGCAGCGGTTCTACAGGGGGAAGAGATACGCAGTATTTT once TRBD1 TRBJ2-3 TRBV7-9
CASSDRAESEAFF TGTGCCAGCAGCGACAGGGCCGAGTCTGAAGCTTTCTTT few TRBD1 TRBJ1-1 TRBV6-5
CSVEGAKGYTF TGCAGCGTTGAGGGGGCTAAAGGCTACACCTTC . . TRBJ1-2 TRBV29-1
CASSFGLAGADTQYF TGTGCCAGCAGCTTTGGGCTAGCGGGAGCGGATACGCAGTATTTT . TRBD2 TRBJ2-3 TRBV27
CASSPGLADFTDTQYF TGTGCCAGCAGCCCGGGACTAGCGGATTTCACAGATACGCAGTATTTT few TRBD2 TRBJ2-3 TRBV7-9
CASRGRADTQYF TGTGCCAGCAGGGGTAGAGCGGATACGCAGTATTTT . . TRBJ2-3 TRBV2
CASRGGEVELFF TGTGCCAGCAGGGGGGGGGAGGTGGAGCTGTTTTTT . TRBD2 TRBJ2-2 TRBV6-5
CATRGVRANQPQHF TGTGCCACCCGAGGAGTCAGAGCGAATCAGCCCCAGCATTTT . . TRBJ1-5 TRBV28
CASSVNPGSNTEAFF TGTGCCAGCAGCGTAAATCCGGGATCGAACACTGAAGCTTTCTTT once . TRBJ1-1 TRBV9
CSARGLYGYTF TGCAGTGCTAGGGGACTCTATGGCTACACCTTC once . TRBJ1-2 TRBV20-1
CASSLGVQPNTEAFF TGCGCCAGCAGCTTGGGAGTTCAACCAAACACTGAAGCTTTCTTT . . TRBJ1-1 TRBV5-1
CASSFRRGSYNEQFF TGTGCCAGCAGTTTTAGGAGGGGTTCCTACAATGAGCAGTTCTTC . . TRBJ2-1 TRBV28
CASSMGQGYENTEAFF TGTGCCAGTAGTATGGGACAGGGGTACGAGAACACTGAAGCTTTCTTT . TRBD1 TRBJ1-1 TRBV19
CASSKSGINTEAFF TGTGCCAGCAGCAAATCAGGGATCAACACTGAAGCTTTCTTT . . TRBJ1-1 TRBV21-1
CATHAGTGVGDGYTF TGTGCCACTCACGCCGGGACAGGGGTAGGTGATGGCTACACCTTC few TRBD1 TRBJ1-2 TRBV7-9
CASRGTSGSPYNEQFF TGTGCCAGCAGAGGGACTAGCGGGAGTCCCTACAATGAGCAGTTCTTC . TRBD2 TRBJ2-1 TRBV28
CASSRRGGNQPQHF TGTGCCAGCAGCCGAAGAGGGGGAAATCAGCCCCAGCATTTT . . TRBJ1-5 TRBV5-6
CASRQGRGGQPQHF TGTGCCAGTCGACAGGGGAGAGGAGGACAGCCCCAGCATTTT . TRBD1 TRBJ1-5 TRBV19
CAWTRRRGYEQYF TGTGCCTGGACCAGACGCAGGGGCTACGAGCAGTACTTC . . TRBJ2-7 TRBV30
CASSEGQTQETQYF TGTGCCAGCAGCGAGGGACAGACCCAAGAGACCCAGTACTTC . TRBD1 TRBJ2-5 TRBV5-4
CASSQEGASLYGYTF TGCGCCAGCAGCCAAGAAGGGGCCAGCCTCTATGGCTACACCTTC . . TRBJ1-2 TRBV4-3
CAWRTDRTQETQYF TGTGCCTGGAGAACGGACAGGACCCAAGAGACCCAGTACTTC few TRBD1 TRBJ2-5 TRBV30
CASSRQNSHEKLFF TGTGCCAGCAGTCGACAGAATTCACATGAAAAACTGTTTTTT once . TRBJ1-4 TRBV28
CASSQDVTGGQPQHF TGTGCCAGCAGCCAAGATGTGACAGGGGGTCAGCCCCAGCATTTT . TRBD1 TRBJ1-5 TRBV3-1/TRBV3-2
CASRSFFRQAGTYQPQHF TGTGCCAGCAGGTCTTTCTTTCGACAGGCCGGTACCTATCAGCCCCAGCATTTT few . TRBJ1-5 TRBV28
CAISESNSYYGYTF TGTGCCATCAGTGAGTCAAACAGCTACTATGGCTACACCTTC . . TRBJ1-2 TRBV10-3